This TCR beta chain emerged from a study of T cell clones after liver transplantation. Sequencing was performed with immunoSEQ multiplex PCR; in TCRdb, only in-frame clones are kept and a portion is missing. The table includes tens of thousands of clones, 70% to 80% detected once. This clone was found a few times. The CDR3 length is 17 residues. V trimming: 0 bases; J trimming: 5 bases; junction bases outside the gene matches: 7. Per the germline V gene, CDR1 is SGHRS and CDR2 is YFSETQ. The source of this sequence is a human patient who received a liver transplant. Some T cells may originate from the graft donor. The chain has TRBV5-1 and TRBJ2-2, with 10 bases identical to TRBD1. The source material was CD4+ T cells from blood, sampled at the roughly 16-month timepoint. CDR3 protein: CASSLAGTGAVTGELFF. The CDR3 coding sequence is TGCGCCAGCAGCTTGGCCGGGACAGGGGCAGTGACCGGGGAGCTGTTTTTT.